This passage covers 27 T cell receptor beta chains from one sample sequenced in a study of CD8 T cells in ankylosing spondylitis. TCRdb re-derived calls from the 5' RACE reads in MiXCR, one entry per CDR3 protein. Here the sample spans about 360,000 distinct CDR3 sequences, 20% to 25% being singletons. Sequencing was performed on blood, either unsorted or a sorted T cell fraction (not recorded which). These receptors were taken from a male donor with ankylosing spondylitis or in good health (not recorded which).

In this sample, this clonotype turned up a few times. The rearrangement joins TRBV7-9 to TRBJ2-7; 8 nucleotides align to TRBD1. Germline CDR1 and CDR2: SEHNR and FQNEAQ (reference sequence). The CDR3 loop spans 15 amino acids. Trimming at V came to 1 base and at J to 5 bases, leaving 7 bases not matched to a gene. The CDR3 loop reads CASSLVGQGADEQYF. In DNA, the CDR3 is TGTGCCAGCAGCTTAGTCGGGCAGGGGGCAGACGAGCAGTACTTC.

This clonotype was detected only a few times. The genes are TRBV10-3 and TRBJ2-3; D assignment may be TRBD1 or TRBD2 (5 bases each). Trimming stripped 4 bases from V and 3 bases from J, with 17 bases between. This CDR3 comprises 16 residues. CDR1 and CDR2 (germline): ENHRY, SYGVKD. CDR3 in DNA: TGTGCCATCAGTGGACTCCGGGACCCCCTTACAGATACGCAGTATTTT. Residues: CAISGLRDPLTDTQYF.

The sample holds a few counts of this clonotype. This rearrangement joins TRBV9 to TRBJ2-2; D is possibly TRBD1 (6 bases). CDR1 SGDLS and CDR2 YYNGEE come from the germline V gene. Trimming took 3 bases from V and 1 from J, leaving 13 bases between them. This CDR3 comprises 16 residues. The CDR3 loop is CASSDGPDRNTGELFF. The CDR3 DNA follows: TGTGCCAGCAGCGACGGTCCGGACAGGAACACCGGGGAGCTGTTTTTT.

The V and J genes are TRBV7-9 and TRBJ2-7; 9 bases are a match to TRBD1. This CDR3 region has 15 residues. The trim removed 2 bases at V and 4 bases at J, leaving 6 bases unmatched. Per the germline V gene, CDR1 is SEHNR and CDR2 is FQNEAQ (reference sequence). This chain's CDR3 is CASSLYRGLKYEQYF. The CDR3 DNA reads TGTGCCAGCAGCTTATACAGGGGGCTAAAGTACGAGCAGTACTTC.

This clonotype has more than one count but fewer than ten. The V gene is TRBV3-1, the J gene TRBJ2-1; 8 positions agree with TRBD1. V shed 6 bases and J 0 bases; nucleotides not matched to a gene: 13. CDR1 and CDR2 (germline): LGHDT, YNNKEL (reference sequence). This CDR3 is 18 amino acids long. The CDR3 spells CASSLNYRTGHSYNEQFF. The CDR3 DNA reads TGTGCCAGCAGTCTTAACTACCGGACAGGGCACTCCTACAATGAGCAGTTCTTC.

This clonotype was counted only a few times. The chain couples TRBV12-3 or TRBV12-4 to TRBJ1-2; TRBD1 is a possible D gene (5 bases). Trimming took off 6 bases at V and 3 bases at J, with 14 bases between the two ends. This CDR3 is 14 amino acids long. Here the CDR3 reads CASRPTGFDYGYTF. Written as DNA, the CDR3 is TGTGCCAGCAGGCCCACAGGTTTTGACTATGGCTACACCTTC.

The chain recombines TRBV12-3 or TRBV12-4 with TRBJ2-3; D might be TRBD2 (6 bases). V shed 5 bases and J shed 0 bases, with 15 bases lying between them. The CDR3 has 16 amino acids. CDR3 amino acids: CASSLPFGGSTDTQYF. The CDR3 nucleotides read TGTGCCAGCAGTCTCCCCTTCGGGGGTAGCACAGATACGCAGTATTTT.

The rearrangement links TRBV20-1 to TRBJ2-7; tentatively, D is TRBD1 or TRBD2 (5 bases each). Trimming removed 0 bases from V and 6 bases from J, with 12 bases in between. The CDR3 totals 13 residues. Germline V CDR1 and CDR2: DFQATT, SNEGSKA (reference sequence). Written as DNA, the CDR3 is TGCAGTGCTAGAGACGGGGCTTCGGGCGAGCAGTACTTC. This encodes CSARDGASGEQYF.

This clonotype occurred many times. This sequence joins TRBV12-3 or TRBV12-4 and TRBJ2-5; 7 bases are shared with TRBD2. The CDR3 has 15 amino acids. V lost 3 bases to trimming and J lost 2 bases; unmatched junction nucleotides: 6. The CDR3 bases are TGTGCCAGCAGTTTCGTTTGGGGACTACAAGAGACCCAGTACTTC. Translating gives CASSFVWGLQETQYF.

CDR3 sequence: CASRSGQAGNTIYF. In DNA, the CDR3 is TGTGCCAGCAGGTCGGGACAGGCTGGAAACACCATATATTTT. The V call is TRBV2, the J call TRBJ1-3; 8 bases map to TRBD1. Germline CDR1 reads SNHLY; CDR2 reads FYNNEI. Losses at the gene ends were 6 bases for V and 2 bases for J; bases not matched to a gene: 3. The CDR3 is made up of 14 amino acids.

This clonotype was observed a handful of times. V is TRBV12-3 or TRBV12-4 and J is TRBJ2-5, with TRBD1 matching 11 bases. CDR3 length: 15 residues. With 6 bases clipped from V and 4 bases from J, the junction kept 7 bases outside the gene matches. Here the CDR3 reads CASRISGQGGETQYF. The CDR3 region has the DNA TGTGCCAGCAGAATCTCGGGACAGGGGGGAGAGACCCAGTACTTC.

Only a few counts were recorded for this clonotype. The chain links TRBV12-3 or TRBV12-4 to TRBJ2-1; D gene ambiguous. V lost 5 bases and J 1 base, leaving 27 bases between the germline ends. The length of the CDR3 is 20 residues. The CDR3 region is CASSAGSYSQKERSYNEQFF. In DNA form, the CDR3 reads TGTGCCAGCAGTGCCGGATCGTACAGCCAGAAGGAACGGTCCTACAATGAGCAGTTCTTC.

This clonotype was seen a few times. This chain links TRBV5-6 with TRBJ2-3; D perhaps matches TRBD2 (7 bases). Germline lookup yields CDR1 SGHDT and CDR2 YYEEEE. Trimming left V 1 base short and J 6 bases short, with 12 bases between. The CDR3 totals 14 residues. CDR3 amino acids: CASSLPGGPDTQYF. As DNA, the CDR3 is TGTGCCAGCAGCTTGCCGGGGGGCCCCGATACGCAGTATTTT. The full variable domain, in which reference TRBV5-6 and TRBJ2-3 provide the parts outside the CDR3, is DAGVTQSPTHLIKTRGQQVTLRCSPKSGHDTVSWYQQALGQGPQFIFQYYEEEERQRGNFPDRFSGHQFPNYSSELNVNALLLGDSALYLCASSLPGGPDTQYFGPGTRLTVL.

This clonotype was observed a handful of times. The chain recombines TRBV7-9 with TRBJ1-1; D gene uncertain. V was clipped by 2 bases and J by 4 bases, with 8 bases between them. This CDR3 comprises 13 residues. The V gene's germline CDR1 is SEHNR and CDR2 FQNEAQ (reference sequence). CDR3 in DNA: TGTGCCAGCAGCTTACCTATGGTCACTGAAGCTTTCTTT. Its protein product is CASSLPMVTEAFF. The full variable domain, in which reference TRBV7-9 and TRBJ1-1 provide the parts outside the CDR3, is DTGVSQNPRHKITKRGQNVTFRCDPISEHNRLYWYRQTLGQGPEFLTYFQNEAQLEKSRLLSDRFSAERPKGSFSTLEIQRTEQGDSAMYLCASSLPMVTEAFFGQGTRLTVV.

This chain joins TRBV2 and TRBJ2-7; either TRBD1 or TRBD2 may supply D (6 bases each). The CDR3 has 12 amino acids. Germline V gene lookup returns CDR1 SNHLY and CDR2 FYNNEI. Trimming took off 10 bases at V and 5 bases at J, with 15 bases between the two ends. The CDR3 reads CATLGGGDEQYF. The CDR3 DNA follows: TGTGCCACCCTGGGGGGCGGAGACGAGCAGTACTTC.

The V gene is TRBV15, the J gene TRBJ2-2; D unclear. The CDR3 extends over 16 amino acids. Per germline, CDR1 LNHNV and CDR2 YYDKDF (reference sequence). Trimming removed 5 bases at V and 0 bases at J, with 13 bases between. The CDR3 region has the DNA TGTGCCACCAGCGCCTGGCCGGAAGCGAACACCGGGGAGCTGTTTTTT. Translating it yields CATSAWPEANTGELFF.

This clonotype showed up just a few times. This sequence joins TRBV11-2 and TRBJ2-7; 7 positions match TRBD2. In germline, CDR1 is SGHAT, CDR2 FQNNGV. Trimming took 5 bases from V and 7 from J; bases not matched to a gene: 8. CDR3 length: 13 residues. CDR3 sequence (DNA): TGTGCCAGCAGCCCGTGGGGGGGGGATGAGCAGTACTTC. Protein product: CASSPWGGDEQYF.

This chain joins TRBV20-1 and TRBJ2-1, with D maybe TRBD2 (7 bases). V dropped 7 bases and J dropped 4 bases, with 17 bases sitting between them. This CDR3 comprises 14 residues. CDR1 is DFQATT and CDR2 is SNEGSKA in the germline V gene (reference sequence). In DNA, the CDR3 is TGCAGTGTAAAGGCGGGGGCTGATTACAATGAGCAGTTCTTC. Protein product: CSVKAGADYNEQFF.

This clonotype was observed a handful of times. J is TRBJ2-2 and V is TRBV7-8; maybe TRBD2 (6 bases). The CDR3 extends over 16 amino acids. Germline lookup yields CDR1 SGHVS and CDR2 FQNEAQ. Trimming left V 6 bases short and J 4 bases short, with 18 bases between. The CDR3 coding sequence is TGTGCCAGCAGATCCCCCCTAGGACTATCCACCGGGGAGCTGTTTTTT. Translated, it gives CASRSPLGLSTGELFF.

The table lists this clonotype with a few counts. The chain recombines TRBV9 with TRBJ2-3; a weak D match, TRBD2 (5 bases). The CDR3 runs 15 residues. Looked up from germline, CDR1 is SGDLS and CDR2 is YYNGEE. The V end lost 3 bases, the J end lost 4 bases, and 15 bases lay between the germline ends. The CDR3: CASSGALLASDTQYF. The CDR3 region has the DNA TGTGCCAGCAGCGGAGCTCTCTTAGCGTCAGATACGCAGTATTTT.

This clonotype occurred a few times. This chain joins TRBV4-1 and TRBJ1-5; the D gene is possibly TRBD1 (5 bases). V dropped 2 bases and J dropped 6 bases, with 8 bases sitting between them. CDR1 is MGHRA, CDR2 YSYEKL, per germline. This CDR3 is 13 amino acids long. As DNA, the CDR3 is TGCGCCAGCAGCCAAAGTCAGGGTCAGCCCCAGCATTTT. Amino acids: CASSQSQGQPQHF.

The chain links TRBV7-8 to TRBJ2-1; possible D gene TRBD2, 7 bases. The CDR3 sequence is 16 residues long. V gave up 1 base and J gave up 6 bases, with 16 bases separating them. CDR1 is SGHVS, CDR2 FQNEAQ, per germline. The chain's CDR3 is CASSLVAGGLGNEQFF. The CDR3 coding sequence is TGTGCCAGCAGCTTAGTCGCCGGGGGGCTGGGCAATGAGCAGTTCTTC.

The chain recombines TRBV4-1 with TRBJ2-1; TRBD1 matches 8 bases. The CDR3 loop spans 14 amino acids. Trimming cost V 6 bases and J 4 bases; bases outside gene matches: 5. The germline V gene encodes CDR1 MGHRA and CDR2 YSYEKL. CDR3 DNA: TGCGCCAGCAGAGACAGGGGCCCTTACAATGAGCAGTTCTTC. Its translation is CASRDRGPYNEQFF.

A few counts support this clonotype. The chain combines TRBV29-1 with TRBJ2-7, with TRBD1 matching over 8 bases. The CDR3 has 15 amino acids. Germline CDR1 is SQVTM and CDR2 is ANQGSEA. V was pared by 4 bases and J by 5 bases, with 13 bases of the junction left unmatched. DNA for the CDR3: TGCAGCGTTGTTGTACAGGGGGTCCTCCTCGACGAGCAGTACTTC. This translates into CSVVVQGVLLDEQYF.

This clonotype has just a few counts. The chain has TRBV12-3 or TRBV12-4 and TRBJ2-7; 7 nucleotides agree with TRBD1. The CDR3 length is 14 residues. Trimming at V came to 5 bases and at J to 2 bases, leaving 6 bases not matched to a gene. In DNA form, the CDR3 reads TGTGCCAGCAGTCCCTACAGGGGAGCCTACGAGCAGTACTTC. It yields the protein CASSPYRGAYEQYF.

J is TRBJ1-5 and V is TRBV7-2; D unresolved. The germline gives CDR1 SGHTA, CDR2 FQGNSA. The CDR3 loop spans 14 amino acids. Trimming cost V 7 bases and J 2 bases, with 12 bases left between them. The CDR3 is CASTKGSGNQPQHF. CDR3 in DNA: TGTGCCAGCACCAAGGGCTCCGGCAATCAGCCCCAGCATTTT.

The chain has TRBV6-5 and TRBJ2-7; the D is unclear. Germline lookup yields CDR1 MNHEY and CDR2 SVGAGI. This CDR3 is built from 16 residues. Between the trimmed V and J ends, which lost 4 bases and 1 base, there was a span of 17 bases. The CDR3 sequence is CASSWAELPPSYEQYF. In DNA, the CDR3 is TGTGCCAGCAGTTGGGCCGAACTCCCACCTTCCTACGAGCAGTACTTC.